These 31 T cell receptor beta chains were all obtained from the same sample, sequenced in a study of cytomegalovirus exposure and HLA in healthy donors. Sequenced by immunoSEQ multiplex PCR; TCRdb stores in-frame clones only, minus some. The data contain approximately 97,000 clones, approximately 94% of them seen just once; the ten biggest clones take up approximately 1.1%. The sample consisted of PBMCs. These receptors all come from a woman younger than 45 in good health and CMV-seropositive.

This chain's CDR3 is CASSLEGTSGRSGEQYF. The CDR3 DNA is TGTGCCAGCAGCTTAGAGGGGACTAGCGGGAGATCGGGCGAGCAGTACTTC. The chain links TRBV7-2 to TRBJ2-7, with 14 nucleotides matching TRBD2. Per the germline V gene, CDR1 is SGHTA and CDR2 is FQGNSA. This CDR3 has 17 amino acids. Trimming removed 1 base from V and 6 bases from J; junction bases left unmatched: 8. Drawing the rest from reference TRBV7-2 and TRBJ2-7, the complete variable domain is GAGVSQSPSNKVTEKGKDVELRCDPISGHTALYWYRQSLGQGLEFLIYFQGNSAPDKSGLPSDRFSAERTGGSVSTLTIQRTQQEDSAVYLCASSLEGTSGRSGEQYFGPGTRLTVT.

The chain carries TRBV18 and TRBJ2-3; the D is unclear. In germline, CDR1 is KGHSH, CDR2 LQKENI. V gave up 3 bases and J gave up 2 bases, with 3 bases separating them. The CDR3 consists of 12 residues. CDR3 DNA: TGTGCCAGCTCACCTTACACAGATACGCAGTATTTT. As protein: CASSPYTDTQYF.

This sequence joins TRBV28 and TRBJ2-5; 7 nucleotides agree with TRBD2. The CDR3 extends over 13 amino acids. Looked up from germline, CDR1 is MDHEN and CDR2 is SYDVKM. V was pared by 2 bases and J by 5 bases, with 2 bases of the junction left unmatched. The CDR3, as DNA: TGTGCCAGCAGTTTAGGACTAGGGGAGACCCAGTACTTC. Its protein product is CASSLGLGETQYF.

V usage is TRBV5-1 and J usage is TRBJ1-1; no definite D call. Trimming removed 0 bases from V and 4 bases from J, with 7 bases in between. Germline CDR1 is SGHRS and CDR2 is YFSETQ. The CDR3 spans 13 residues. The CDR3 protein is CASSLGSGTEAFF. The CDR3 bases are TGCGCCAGCAGCTTGGGATCGGGCACTGAAGCTTTCTTT.

The chain couples TRBV28 to TRBJ2-5; perhaps TRBD1 as D (6 bases). With 4 bases removed from V and 5 bases from J, the gap between germline ends came to 14 bases. The germline gives CDR1 MDHEN, CDR2 SYDVKM. The CDR3 is 14 residues long. The CDR3 nucleotides are TGTGCCAGCAGTTCAGTACAGGGTAGGGAGACCCAGTACTTC. The encoded protein is CASSSVQGRETQYF.

The rearrangement links TRBV19 to TRBJ1-5; possibly TRBD1 for D (6 bases). The CDR3 totals 17 residues. Trimming took off 2 bases at V and 4 bases at J, with 18 bases between the two ends. Germline loops: CDR1 LNHDA, CDR2 SQIVND (reference sequence). The CDR3 region is CASSIIRGQRGNQPQHF. CDR3 DNA: TGTGCCAGTAGTATAATCCGGGGGCAGCGGGGGAATCAGCCCCAGCATTTT.

The V and J genes are TRBV21-1 and TRBJ2-4; the table's D call, TRBD2, was not checked against the DNA. TRBV21-1 is shown as a pseudogene. There are 15 residues in the CDR3. The CDR3 protein is CASSKYRVAKNIQYF. The CDR3 DNA reads as TGTGCCAGCAGCAAATATCGTGTAGCCAAAAACATTCAGTACTTC.

The CDR3, as DNA: TGTGCCAGCAGCCGCCGGACTAGCTCCTACAATGAGCAGTTCTTC. It yields the protein CASSRRTSSYNEQFF. The chain links TRBV6-5 to TRBJ2-1; 7 bases fit TRBD2. Germline V gives CDR1 MNHEY, CDR2 SVGAGI. V shed 6 bases, J shed 0 bases, and the junction held 5 bases outside the gene matches. CDR3 length: 15 residues.

This CDR3 is CASSVGGGDYEQYF. The CDR3 DNA follows: TGTGCCAGCAGCGTAGGGGGAGGAGACTACGAGCAGTACTTC. The rearrangement uses TRBV9 and TRBJ2-7, with D possibly being TRBD2 (6 bases). The ends were cut back, 0 bases at V and 3 bases at J, with 10 bases in the middle. The germline CDR1 and CDR2 sequences are SGDLS and YYNGEE. This CDR3 region has 14 residues. Supplemented by reference TRBV9 and TRBJ2-7, the full variable domain reads DSGVTQTPKHLITATGQRVTLRCSPRSGDLSVYWYQQSLDQGLQFLIQYYNGEERAKGNILERFSAQQFPDLHSELNLSSLELGDSALYFCASSVGGGDYEQYFGPGTRLTVT.

This chain joins TRBV4-3 and TRBJ2-3; 13 nucleotides align to TRBD2. Unmatched junction bases numbered 9, after V lost 0 bases and J lost 0 bases. The CDR3 sequence is 20 residues long. Germline CDR1 and CDR2: LGHNA and YSLEER. The DNA for the CDR3 is TGCGCCAGCAGCCAAGATTATAGACTAGCGGGAGGAGAAAGCACAGATACGCAGTATTTT. This codes for CASSQDYRLAGGESTDTQYF.

This chain uses TRBV28 with TRBJ2-3, with no clear D. Germline V gene lookup returns CDR1 MDHEN and CDR2 SYDVKM. This CDR3 spans 14 amino acids. The V end lost 2 bases, the J end lost 0 bases, and 6 bases lay between the germline ends. CDR3 in amino acids: CASSLLGSTDTQYF. The DNA of the CDR3 is TGTGCCAGCAGTTTACTAGGAAGCACAGATACGCAGTATTTT.

This clone was recorded only once. The chain combines TRBV5-1 with TRBJ2-3; D perhaps matches TRBD2 (5 bases). V gave up 6 bases and J gave up 3 bases, with 11 bases separating them. The CDR3 runs to 13 residues. CDR1 SGHRS and CDR2 YFSETQ come from the germline V gene. The CDR3 spells CASTRTFTDTQYF. The CDR3 region has the DNA TGCGCCAGCACCCGGACTTTTACAGATACGCAGTATTTT. Together with reference TRBV5-1 and TRBJ2-3, the CDR3 gives the full variable domain: KAGVTQTPRYLIKTRGQQVTLSCSPISGHRSVSWYQQTPGQGLQFLFEYFSETQRNKGNFPGRFSGRQFSNSRSEMNVSTLELGDSALYLCASTRTFTDTQYFGPGTRLTVL.

The genes are TRBV29-1 and TRBJ2-6; TRBD1 aligns across 11 bases. Germline CDR1 is SQVTM and CDR2 is ANQGSEA. The CDR3 extends over 17 amino acids. The trim removed 4 bases at V and 0 bases at J, leaving 5 bases unmatched. Here the CDR3 DNA reads TGCAGCGTTGGTGGGACAGGGGGATTCTCTGGGGCCAACGTCCTGACTTTC. This sequence encodes CSVGGTGGFSGANVLTF.

V usage is TRBV7-8 and J usage is TRBJ2-1, with TRBD2 matching 13 bases. V was pared by 1 base and J by 4 bases, with 4 bases of the junction left unmatched. The CDR3 contains 17 residues. The V gene's germline CDR1 is SGHVS and CDR2 FQNEAQ. The CDR3 spells CASSLEGLAGPYNEQFF. The CDR3 nucleotides are TGTGCCAGCAGCTTAGAGGGACTAGCGGGACCTTACAATGAGCAGTTCTTC.

The J gene is TRBJ2-3, the V gene TRBV30, with D perhaps TRBD2 (6 bases). Germline values: CDR1 GTSNPN, CDR2 SVGIG (reference sequence). The V end lost 0 bases, the J end lost 0 bases, and 28 bases lay between the germline ends. The CDR3 is 21 residues long. The CDR3 DNA is TGTGCCTGGAGTGTACACCCCCCTATGACGGGAGTGTCAATTAGCACAGATACGCAGTATTTT. Translating it yields CAWSVHPPMTGVSISTDTQYF.

The CDR3 bases are TGTGCCAGCAGTTTGCAGGGGGACCACAATGAGCAGTTCTTC. It yields the protein CASSLQGDHNEQFF. The V and J genes are TRBV27 and TRBJ2-1; 7 positions agree with TRBD1. The CDR3 is 14 residues long. Germline V lookup: CDR1 MNHEY, CDR2 SMNVEV (reference sequence). Trimming took 3 bases from V and 5 from J; bases not matched to a gene: 4.

The chain recombines TRBV7-9 with TRBJ1-1, with a weak D call TRBD1 (5 bases). Trimming removed 1 base at V and 5 bases at J, with 20 bases between. The CDR3 totals 17 residues. From germline, CDR1 is SEHNR and CDR2 FQNEAQ (reference sequence). Here the CDR3 reads CASSLVWGDSTVTEAFF. Written as DNA, the CDR3 is TGTGCCAGCAGCTTAGTGTGGGGGGATTCGACGGTGACTGAAGCTTTCTTT.

V is TRBV28 and J is TRBJ1-1, with D unclear. Looked up from germline, CDR1 is MDHEN and CDR2 is SYDVKM. The CDR3 is 14 amino acids. Trimming removed 7 bases from V and 0 bases from J, with 12 bases in between. The CDR3 here is CASNRLLMNTEAFF. The CDR3 nucleotides read TGTGCCAGCAATCGTTTGTTAATGAACACTGAAGCTTTCTTT.

V gene TRBV19 combines with J gene TRBJ2-7, with a possible D match to TRBD2 (6 bases). V lost 3 bases, J lost 5 bases, and 14 bases lay in between. Germline CDR1 reads LNHDA; CDR2 reads SQIVND (reference sequence). This CDR3 is built from 14 residues. The CDR3: CASSIQPTSHEQYF. The CDR3 nucleotides read TGTGCCAGTAGTATCCAGCCGACTAGTCACGAGCAGTACTTC.

The rearrangement joins TRBV9 to TRBJ2-1; tentative D call: TRBD2 (5 bases). Germline lookup yields CDR1 SGDLS and CDR2 YYNGEE. The CDR3 extends over 17 amino acids. Trimming took off 3 bases at V and 1 base at J, with 17 bases between the two ends. This chain's CDR3 is CASSGTGSDWSYNEQFF. The DNA for the CDR3 is TGTGCCAGCAGCGGAACCGGCTCGGACTGGTCCTACAATGAGCAGTTCTTC.

This chain connects TRBV19 to TRBJ2-1, with TRBD2 matching 8 bases. CDR3 length: 15 amino acids. With 4 bases clipped from V and 0 bases from J, the junction kept 2 bases outside the gene matches. Germline loops: CDR1 LNHDA, CDR2 SQIVND (reference sequence). CDR3 nucleotides: TGTGCCAGTAGTACAAGCGGGAGCTCCTACAATGAGCAGTTCTTC. This translates into CASSTSGSSYNEQFF.

The chain has TRBV7-6 and TRBJ1-5, with 7 bases matching TRBD1. Per the germline V gene, CDR1 is SGHVS and CDR2 is FNYEAQ. J gave up 3 bases and V 1 base, and 3 bases lay outside the gene matches. The CDR3 sequence is 15 residues long. CDR3 DNA sequence: TGTGCCAGCAGCTTAGATGGACAGGCCAATCAGCCCCAGCATTTT. As protein: CASSLDGQANQPQHF.

This clone was seen only once. The J gene is TRBJ2-7, the V gene TRBV19; a weak D match, TRBD2 (5 bases). Germline CDR1 LNHDA, CDR2 SQIVND (reference sequence). With 0 bases removed from V and 2 bases from J, the gap between germline ends came to 8 bases. CDR3 length: 14 residues. The CDR3 bases are TGTGCCAGTAGTATAGAACCCGGGGCCTACGAGCAGTACTTC. It is translated as CASSIEPGAYEQYF.

The V and J genes are TRBV5-1 and TRBJ2-1, with TRBD2 matching 8 bases. CDR1 and CDR2 from the germline V gene are SGHRS and YFSETQ. This CDR3 contains 18 residues. Unmatched junction bases numbered 9, after V lost 0 bases and J lost 1 base. The CDR3 nucleotides are TGCGCCAGCAGCTTGGGCCCCTCCCCGGGGGGGTCCTACAATGAGCAGTTCTTC. This codes for CASSLGPSPGGSYNEQFF.

J is TRBJ1-2 and V is TRBV29-1, with D possibly TRBD1 on 6 matching bases. This CDR3 region has 12 residues. The germline V gene has CDR1 SQVTM and CDR2 ANQGSEA. This CDR3 is CSAVRGIYGYTF. The CDR3 DNA is TGCAGTGCGGTCAGGGGAATTTATGGCTACACCTTC.

The rearrangement uses TRBV4-3 and TRBJ2-7; perhaps TRBD1 as D (7 bases). V was cut by 0 bases and J by 4 bases, with 13 bases left in between. Looked up from germline, CDR1 is LGHNA and CDR2 is YSLEER. The CDR3 is made up of 15 amino acids. The CDR3 bases are TGCGCCAGCAGCCAAGATAGGGCAGGGGGGTACGAGCAGTACTTC. Its protein product is CASSQDRAGGYEQYF.

J is TRBJ2-7 and V is TRBV5-1; TRBD1 aligns across 7 bases. The ends lost 2 bases at V and 4 bases at J; junction bases unmatched: 6. CDR1 and CDR2 (germline): SGHRS, YFSETQ. The CDR3 consists of 14 residues. In DNA, the CDR3 is TGCGCCAGCAGCTTTTCTACAGGGGTATACGAGCAGTACTTC. It encodes CASSFSTGVYEQYF.

The CDR3 loop reads CASSTVTRLAGLTEQFF. Here the CDR3 DNA reads TGTGCCAGCAGTACGGTCACAAGACTAGCGGGATTAACTGAGCAGTTCTTC. The chain combines TRBV5-6 with TRBJ2-1; 11 bases agree with TRBD2. The CDR3 is made up of 17 amino acids. Germline loops: CDR1 SGHDT, CDR2 YYEEEE. V lost 5 bases to trimming and J lost 9 bases; unmatched junction nucleotides: 16. Together with reference TRBV5-6 and TRBJ2-1, the CDR3 gives the full variable domain: DAGVTQSPTHLIKTRGQQVTLRCSPKSGHDTVSWYQQALGQGPQFIFQYYEEEERQRGNFPDRFSGHQFPNYSSELNVNALLLGDSALYLCASSTVTRLAGLTEQFFGPGTRLTVL.

The chain combines TRBV7-2 with TRBJ2-1; 8 bases align to TRBD2. The germline V gene has CDR1 SGHTA and CDR2 FQGNSA. This CDR3 comprises 15 residues. V lost 0 bases, J lost 3 bases, and 1 base stayed unmatched. CDR3 in amino acids: CASSLASGNYNEQFF. CDR3 DNA: TGTGCCAGCAGCTTAGCTAGCGGGAACTACAATGAGCAGTTCTTC. Supplemented by reference TRBV7-2 and TRBJ2-1, the full variable domain reads GAGVSQSPSNKVTEKGKDVELRCDPISGHTALYWYRQSLGQGLEFLIYFQGNSAPDKSGLPSDRFSAERTGGSVSTLTIQRTQQEDSAVYLCASSLASGNYNEQFFGPGTRLTVL.

The chain recombines TRBV4-2 with TRBJ2-1, with D perhaps TRBD2 (6 bases). Germline V gives CDR1 LGHNA, CDR2 YNFKEQ. Trimming removed 0 bases at V and 4 bases at J, with 13 bases between. The length of the CDR3 is 16 residues. In DNA, the CDR3 is TGTGCCAGCAGCCAAGACCGGGACTCTAGTTACAATGAGCAGTTCTTC. It encodes CASSQDRDSSYNEQFF.

The rearrangement joins TRBV5-5 to TRBJ2-1; the D gene is possibly TRBD1 (5 bases). CDR3 length: 16 residues. Per germline, CDR1 SGHKS and CDR2 YYEKEE (reference sequence). V lost 2 bases to trimming and J lost 2 bases, with 14 bases between them. CDR3 loop: CASSLGVRAAYNEQFF. CDR3 in DNA: TGTGCCAGCAGCTTAGGGGTACGGGCGGCCTACAATGAGCAGTTCTTC.